These 28 T cell receptor beta chains originate from one sample sequenced in a study of shared clonotypes between healthy human individuals. The method was immunoSEQ multiplex PCR; TCRdb's version includes in-frame clones alone and lacks a portion of them. The profile covers about 560,000 clones, with about 80% appearing a single time and approximately 12% taken by the ten largest. Sequenced input: PBMCs. These receptor sequences come from a woman aged 40 to 50 in good health. Some clones in this sample may be carry-over from other donors' samples.

This clone was detected only once. The V and J genes are TRBV18 and TRBJ2-7; tentatively, D is TRBD2 (6 bases). CDR3 length: 16 residues. Germline CDR1 is KGHSH and CDR2 is LQKENI. The germline V and J ends were trimmed by 3 bases and 2 bases, with 17 bases remaining between them. CDR3 nucleotide sequence: TGTGCCAGCTCACCGGGCGGGGTAGCGGTGACCTACGAGCAGTACTTC. Translation gives CASSPGGVAVTYEQYF. Complete variable domain (other parts from reference TRBV18 and TRBJ2-7): NAGVMQNPRHLVRRRGQEARLRCSPMKGHSHVYWYRQLPEEGLKFMVYLQKENIIDESGMPKERFSAEFPKEGPSILRIQQVVRGDSAAYFCASSPGGVAVTYEQYFGPGTRLTVT.

V gene TRBV27 combines with J gene TRBJ1-4, with 9 bases matching TRBD1. The CDR3 runs 14 residues. The junction had 6 bases not matched to a gene; V was cut back by 8 bases and J by 5 bases. Germline assignment: CDR1 MNHEY and CDR2 SMNVEV (reference sequence). This CDR3 is CASGGTGRNEKLFF. Written as DNA, the CDR3 is TGTGCCAGCGGAGGGACAGGGAGGAATGAAAAACTGTTTTTT. The complete variable domain, with remaining parts taken from reference TRBV27 and TRBJ1-4, reads EAQVTQNPRYLITVTGKKLTVTCSQNMNHEYMSWYRQDPGLGLRQIYYSMNVEVTDKGDVPEGYKVSRKEKRNFPLILESPSPNQTSLYFCASGGTGRNEKLFFGSGTQLSVL.

This chain joins TRBV5-6 and TRBJ2-7; D gene uncertain. V was clipped by 1 base and J by 2 bases, with 7 bases between them. The CDR3 contains 13 residues. Germline V gives CDR1 SGHDT, CDR2 YYEEEE. The CDR3 sequence: CASSLPPTYEQYF. The CDR3 DNA is TGTGCCAGCAGCTTGCCACCAACCTACGAGCAGTACTTC.

The gene calls are TRBV9 and TRBJ2-1; 10 bases agree with TRBD2. CDR3 size: 15 residues. V lost 3 bases and J lost 6; bases outside the gene matches: 6. Looked up from germline, CDR1 is SGDLS and CDR2 is YYNGEE. CDR3 sequence: CASSDSGRSLNEQFF. CDR3 nucleotides: TGTGCCAGCAGCGATAGCGGGAGGAGTCTCAATGAGCAGTTCTTC.

This sequence joins TRBV4-1 and TRBJ2-1; perhaps D is TRBD1 or TRBD2 (5 bases each). This CDR3 comprises 16 residues. Deletions cut 1 base from V and 10 bases from J, with 20 bases between. CDR1 and CDR2 from the germline V gene are MGHRA and YSYEKL. CDR3 bases: TGCGCCAGCAGCCAAGTGGTCCCTTTGGGGGAATACGAGCAGTTCTTC. Amino acid sequence: CASSQVVPLGEYEQFF.

The J gene is TRBJ1-5, the V gene TRBV18, with D maybe TRBD1 (6 bases). The CDR3 runs to 13 residues. V was trimmed by 6 bases and J by 3 bases, leaving 9 bases between them. The germline V gene encodes CDR1 KGHSH and CDR2 LQKENI. The CDR3 DNA reads as TGTGCCAGCTCCGGACAGTTCAATCAGCCCCAGCATTTT. Protein product: CASSGQFNQPQHF.

As to this clone: Possible read error: a much larger clone is one base away. This specimen includes other DNA sequences encoding the same CDR3. As DNA, the CDR3 is TGCGCCAGCAGCCAGGAACGGACAGCCCCCTCCTACGAGCAGTACTTC. Translating it yields CASSQERTAPSYEQYF. The chain joins TRBV4-3 to TRBJ2-7, with D possibly being TRBD1 (6 bases). Germline values: CDR1 LGHNA, CDR2 YSLEER. Trimming removed 3 bases at V and 0 bases at J, with 15 bases between. CDR3 length: 16 residues.

V gene TRBV7-3 combines with J gene TRBJ2-6, with D possibly TRBD1 on 5 matching bases. V lost 3 bases to trimming and J lost 1 base, with 7 bases between them. The CDR3 runs 15 residues. From germline, CDR1 is SGHTA and CDR2 FQGTGA. The CDR3 loop is CASSFRTSGANVLTF. In DNA form, the CDR3 reads TGTGCCAGCAGCTTTCGGACATCTGGGGCCAACGTCCTGACTTTC.

Comment on this clone: One base separates it from a far larger clone, so it is likely a read error. Other DNA sequences in this sample translate to the same CDR3. The chain combines TRBV7-9 with TRBJ1-1; 7 nucleotides agree with TRBD1. From germline, CDR1 is SEHNR and CDR2 FQNEAQ (reference sequence). The CDR3 spans 18 residues. In DNA form, the CDR3 reads TGTGCCAGCAGCCCACCAGTAGTCGGACAGGTGATGAACACTGAGGCTTTCTTT. Translated: CASSPPVVGQVMNTEAFF.

This clone occurred once. The sample has other DNA sequences that encode this CDR3 too. This chain connects TRBV5-1 to TRBJ2-5; 8 bases line up with TRBD2. V lost 3 bases and J lost 2; bases outside the gene matches: 3. There are 14 residues in the CDR3. CDR1 and CDR2 (germline): SGHRS, YFSETQ. CDR3 coding DNA: TGCGCCAGCAGCTCAGGCGGGGGGCAAGAGACCCAGTACTTC. Translated, it gives CASSSGGGQETQYF.

CDR3 in amino acids: CASRPPTSAPYNEQFF. The CDR3 DNA reads TGTGCCAGCAGACCCCCGACGTCGGCCCCCTACAATGAGCAGTTCTTC. This rearrangement joins TRBV7-2 to TRBJ2-1; D gene uncertain. There are 16 residues in the CDR3. V was pared by 6 bases and J by 2 bases, with 17 bases between. From germline, CDR1 is SGHTA and CDR2 FQGNSA.

This clone was picked up a small number of times. The chain carries TRBV19 and TRBJ2-1; the D gene is possibly TRBD1 (7 bases). Germline values: CDR1 LNHDA, CDR2 SQIVND (reference sequence). The V end was cut by 3 bases, the J end by 3 bases, with 12 bases between. The CDR3 runs 15 residues. The CDR3: CASSMSGDSYNEQFF. The CDR3 DNA reads as TGTGCCAGTAGTATGTCGGGGGACAGCTACAATGAGCAGTTCTTC.

Of note for this clone: The same CDR3 arises from other DNA sequences in this sample as well. V gene TRBV6-1 combines with J gene TRBJ1-2; 9 positions match TRBD1. CDR3 length equals 13 residues. V was clipped by 4 bases and J by 7 bases; unmatched bases: 4. The germline V gene encodes CDR1 MNHNS and CDR2 SASEGT. The CDR3 protein is CASSADRGGGYTF. As DNA, the CDR3 is TGTGCCAGCAGTGCTGACAGGGGGGGTGGCTACACCTTC.

This clone has at least ten counts. The identical CDR3 is also encoded by other nucleotide sequences in the sample. The rearrangement links TRBV27 to TRBJ2-7; 7 nucleotides match TRBD2. The V gene's germline CDR1 is MNHEY and CDR2 SMNVEV (reference sequence). Trimming took 5 bases from V and 1 from J; bases not matched to a gene: 8. There are 15 residues in the CDR3. CDR3: CASSPGPSGSYEQYF. In DNA form, the CDR3 reads TGTGCCAGCAGTCCAGGGCCTAGCGGTTCCTACGAGCAGTACTTC.

The V call is TRBV5-5, the J call TRBJ2-1; 8 nucleotides match TRBD1. V was clipped by 5 bases and J by 7 bases; unmatched bases: 11. The CDR3 sequence is 15 residues long. CDR1 and CDR2 (germline): SGHKS, YYEKEE (reference sequence). The CDR3 DNA follows: TGTGCCAGCAGTGTAGGACAGGGTTCCTTTAATGAGCAGTTCTTC. It is translated as CASSVGQGSFNEQFF.

This chain uses TRBV5-4 with TRBJ2-1, with 13 bases that match TRBD2. Germline trimming cut 0 bases from V and 8 bases from J; bases unmatched to any gene: 5. The CDR3 totals 16 residues. CDR1 is SGHNT, CDR2 YYREEE, per germline (reference sequence). The CDR3 is CASSLGTSGSGDEQFF. The DNA for the CDR3 is TGTGCCAGCAGCTTGGGGACTAGCGGGAGTGGCGATGAGCAGTTCTTC.

Concerning this clone itself: The same CDR3 can be traced to other DNA sequences in this sample. V is TRBV7-3 and J is TRBJ2-1; 8 positions agree with TRBD2. CDR1 and CDR2 from the germline V gene are SGHTA and FQGTGA. The CDR3 is 15 amino acids. Trimming at V came to 4 bases and at J to 0 bases, leaving 2 bases not matched to a gene. Here the CDR3 reads CASSSLAGSYNEQFF. In nucleotides, the CDR3 is TGTGCCAGCAGCTCGCTAGCGGGCTCCTACAATGAGCAGTTCTTC.

Only one count was recorded for this clone. V usage is TRBV23-1 and J usage is TRBJ2-5; unclear D gene. TRBV23-1 qualifies as an ORF whose function is uncertain. This CDR3 comprises 12 residues. Trimming cost V 0 bases and J 5 bases, with 4 bases left between them. The CDR3 loop is CASSQSDETQYF. In nucleotides, the CDR3 is TGCGCCAGCAGTCAATCAGATGAGACCCAGTACTTC.

The chain links TRBV5-4 to TRBJ2-5; D not certain. Germline CDR1 SGHNT, CDR2 YYREEE (reference sequence). This CDR3 is 13 amino acids long. Trimming stripped 0 bases from V and 4 bases from J, with 7 bases between. The CDR3 is CASSLADGETQYF. The CDR3 bases are TGTGCCAGCAGCTTGGCGGACGGAGAGACCCAGTACTTC.

The rearrangement uses TRBV4-2 and TRBJ2-7; D is undetermined. V lost 0 bases to trimming and J lost 2 bases, with 20 bases between them. Germline V lookup: CDR1 LGHNA, CDR2 YNFKEQ. The CDR3 consists of 18 residues. This CDR3 is CASSQEARREGMTYEQYF. In DNA form, the CDR3 reads TGTGCCAGCAGCCAAGAAGCCCGAAGGGAAGGCATGACCTACGAGCAGTACTTC.

This chain joins TRBV11-3 and TRBJ2-2, with D possibly matching TRBD1 (6 bases). The ends were cut back, 5 bases at V and 7 bases at J, with 11 bases in the middle. The CDR3 sequence is 13 residues long. Germline V gene lookup returns CDR1 SGHNT and CDR2 YENEEA. CDR3 amino acids: CASSELQGGELFF. The CDR3, as DNA: TGTGCCAGCAGCGAGTTACAGGGCGGGGAGCTGTTTTTT.

This clone occurred a few times. The V and J genes are TRBV5-4 and TRBJ2-1, with a weak D call TRBD2 (6 bases). The V end was cut by 0 bases, the J end by 6 bases, with 7 bases between. Germline V gene lookup returns CDR1 SGHNT and CDR2 YYREEE (reference sequence). This CDR3 has 13 amino acids. CDR3 sequence (DNA): TGTGCCAGCAGCTTGGTCGGGAGCAATGAGCAGTTCTTC. It yields the protein CASSLVGSNEQFF. Full variable domain (remainder filled in from reference TRBV5-4 and TRBJ2-1): ETGVTQSPTHLIKTRGQQVTLRCSSQSGHNTVSWYQQALGQGPQFIFQYYREEENGRGNFPPRFSGLQFPNYSSELNVNALELDDSALYLCASSLVGSNEQFFGPGTRLTVL.

This clone has a single count. This chain joins TRBV7-9 and TRBJ2-3; TRBD2 matches 10 bases. The CDR3 contains 17 residues. After removal of 4 bases from V and 4 bases from J, the junction contained 11 bases not matched to a gene. The germline CDR1 and CDR2 sequences are SEHNR and FQNEAQ (reference sequence). The CDR3 DNA reads TGTGCCAGCAGCTCTCCTTTAGCGGGAGGCATCGCAGATACGCAGTATTTT. Translating gives CASSSPLAGGIADTQYF.

Comments on this clone: At one of its ends the junction is not consistent with the germline gene, which may arise from a read error. The V and J genes are TRBV7-9 and TRBJ1-1, with D hard to call. CDR3 length: 12 amino acids. In germline, CDR1 is SEHNR, CDR2 FQNEAQ (reference sequence). CDR3 protein: CASSQGYTEAFF. CDR3 bases: TGTGCCAGCAGCCAAGGGTACACTGAGGCTTTCTTT.

The V call is TRBV27, the J call TRBJ2-7; the match to TRBD2 covers 10 bases. V gave up 4 bases and J gave up 4 bases; unmatched junction bases: 10. Germline V gene lookup returns CDR1 MNHEY and CDR2 SMNVEV (reference sequence). The CDR3 extends over 16 amino acids. In DNA form, the CDR3 reads TGTGCCAGCAGTTCCTCCAGCGGGAGGGCCTTGTACGAGCAGTACTTC. It specifies CASSSSSGRALYEQYF.

This chain joins TRBV19 and TRBJ2-3, with 7 positions matching TRBD2. This CDR3 comprises 16 residues. Trimming cost V 4 bases and J 0 bases; bases outside gene matches: 7. CDR1 and CDR2 (germline): LNHDA, SQIVND (reference sequence). The CDR3 DNA reads TGTGCCAGTAGTAACCAAGCGGGGACTAGCACAGATACGCAGTATTTT. Its protein product is CASSNQAGTSTDTQYF.

The chain carries TRBV19 and TRBJ1-5; tentatively, D is TRBD1 (6 bases). Germline V gene lookup returns CDR1 LNHDA and CDR2 SQIVND (reference sequence). The CDR3 length is 14 residues. V shed 3 bases and J shed 7 bases, with 13 bases lying between them. CDR3: CASSILGQSQPQHF. The DNA for the CDR3 is TGTGCCAGTAGTATCCTGGGACAAAGCCAGCCCCAGCATTTT.

About this clone itself: Other DNA sequences in the same sample also yield this CDR3. The rearrangement joins TRBV10-3 to TRBJ2-5; D ambiguous. The germline V gene encodes CDR1 ENHRY and CDR2 SYGVKD. This CDR3 is built from 12 residues. V was clipped by 2 bases and J by 5 bases, with 6 bases between them. The CDR3 reads CAISEPRETQYF. The CDR3 DNA sequence: TGTGCCATCAGTGAGCCTAGGGAGACCCAGTACTTC.